What follows describes a single TCR beta chain. This entry comes from a study of regulatory T cells in long-lasting Graves disease. Time point defined: newly diagnosed GD, antithyroid drugs for less than 3 months. Extracted PBMC RNA gave rise to the TCR library. In building TCR beta libraries, iRepertoire HTBI primers were used together with Arm-PCR of CDR3 regions. Each CDR3 protein is one row after TCRdb ran MiXCR on the multiplex PCR reads. The sample lists 500,000 or so distinct CDR3 sequences, 12% to 15% occurring once. In addition, the sample was reused for a study of T cells in Graves' hyperthyroidism and ophthalmopathy.

The sample in question was peripheral blood mononuclear cells (PBMCs), obtained at new diagnosis, from a patient treated with antithyroid drugs. This TCR derives from a woman in her forties or fifties with Graves disease.

The CDR3 here is CASSIVDGAADTQYF. CDR3 nucleotide sequence: TGTGCCAGTAGTATCGTTGACGGAGCGGCGGATACGCAGTATTTT. The chain joins TRBV19 to TRBJ2-3; maybe TRBD2 (5 bases). Per the germline V gene, CDR1 is LNHDA and CDR2 is SQIVND (reference sequence). CDR3 size: 15 residues. Trimming pared 3 bases from V and 6 bases from J, leaving 16 bases between. The whole variable domain, filled in from reference TRBV19 and TRBJ2-3, reads DGGITQSPKYLFRKEGQNVTLSCEQNLNHDAMYWYRQDPGQGLRLIYYSQIVNDFQKGDIAEGYSVSREKKESFPLTVTSAQKNPTAFYLCASSIVDGAADTQYFGPGTRLTVL.